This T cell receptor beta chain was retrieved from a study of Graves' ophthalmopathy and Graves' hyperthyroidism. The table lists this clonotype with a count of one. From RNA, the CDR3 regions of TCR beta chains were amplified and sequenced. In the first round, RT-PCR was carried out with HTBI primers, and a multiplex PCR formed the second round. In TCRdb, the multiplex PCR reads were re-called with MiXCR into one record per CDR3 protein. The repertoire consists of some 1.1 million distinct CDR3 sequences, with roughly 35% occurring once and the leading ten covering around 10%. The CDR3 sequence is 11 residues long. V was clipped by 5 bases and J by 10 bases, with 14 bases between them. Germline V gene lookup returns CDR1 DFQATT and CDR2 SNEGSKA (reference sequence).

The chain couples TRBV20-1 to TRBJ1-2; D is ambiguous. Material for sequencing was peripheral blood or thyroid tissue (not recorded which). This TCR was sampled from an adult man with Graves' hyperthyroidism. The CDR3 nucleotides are TGCAGTGCTTGGGCCCTGGGCTCCTACACCTTC. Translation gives CSAWALGSYTF.